This record concerns one T cell receptor beta chain sequence. Antigen specificity is unknown. Time point denoted: late sampling 161 to 241 days after vaccination in a few convalescent patients. Trimming pared 6 bases from V and 0 bases from J, leaving 7 bases between. This CDR3 region has 13 residues. From germline, CDR1 is MNHEY and CDR2 SVGEGT. The data were obtained in a study of vaccination and CD4 T cells after COVID-19. The overall study: With nine mild cases and one severe, convalescent patients were SARS-CoV-2 positive by nasal swab PCR. Every participant was given two doses of BNT162b2 or mRNA-1273 vaccine. Both day-14 and day-161-to-241 post-vaccine samples exist for a few convalescent patients.

MiXCR, applied by TCRdb to the PCR reads, yields one record per CDR3 protein. Of some 27,000 distinct CDR3 sequences listed, about 54% are singletons. Study-level results: The researchers studied relatively few convalescent patients and omitted early post-infection timepoints.

The chain carries TRBV6-2 or TRBV6-3 and TRBJ2-3; D not certain. The clonotype comes from a human donor who had recovered from COVID-19. The material was CD4+ T cells from blood, obtained about 7 months after SARS-CoV-2 vaccination. The CDR3, as DNA: TGTGCCAGCAGATTGGACAGCACAGATACGCAGTATTTT. It specifies CASRLDSTDTQYF.